This is a list of T cell receptor beta chains from one sample in a study of PD-L1 blockade in urothelial cancer. The data were produced by immunoSEQ multiplex PCR, yet TCRdb's version contains in-frame clones alone and is incomplete. The data hold roughly 120,000 clones, with around 89% observed a single time. The sequenced sample was PBMCs, obtained around atezolizumab (anti-PD-L1) treatment. The source of these receptors is a man in his 60s with urothelial cancer. Each CDR3 is given with its conserved first and last residue. The D gene is left open where the match is weak. Clone size is stated in some rows and not others, as once, few, many or a class when expanded.

abundance	d_gene	v_gene	j_gene	CDR3aa	CDR3nt
-	-	TRBV28	TRBJ2-6	CASIMSGAGANVLTF	TGTGCCAGCATCATGTCAGGGGCCGGGGCCAACGTCCTGACTTTC
-	-	TRBV29-1	TRBJ1-3	CSALGESGNTIYF	TGCAGCGCCCTGGGAGAGTCTGGAAACACCATATATTTT
-	-	TRBV7-3	TRBJ1-1	CASSLSQGMVTEAFF	TGTGCCAGCAGCTTAAGCCAGGGAATGGTCACTGAAGCTTTCTTT
-	-	TRBV18	TRBJ1-1	CASSPRRGITEAFF	TGTGCCAGCTCACCGCGCAGGGGAATCACTGAAGCTTTCTTT
once	TRBD1	TRBV5-1	TRBJ2-1	CASSSPRDSNNEQFF	TGCGCCAGCAGCTCTCCCCGGGACAGTAACAATGAGCAGTTCTTC
once	-	TRBV7-2	TRBJ2-7	CASSFLYEQYF	TGTGCCAGCAGCTTTTTATACGAGCAGTACTTC
-	TRBD1	TRBV6-5	TRBJ2-1	CASSYHGTGGRNEQFF	TGTGCCAGCAGTTACCATGGGACAGGGGGGAGAAATGAGCAGTTCTTC
-	TRBD2	TRBV13	TRBJ2-7	CASSSRGRDGREQYF	TGTGCCAGCAGCTCCCGCGGGAGAGACGGGAGAGAGCAGTACTTC
-	-	TRBV18	TRBJ2-5	CASSLWGTGRETQYF	TGTGCCAGCTCACTCTGGGGAACAGGAAGGGAGACCCAGTACTTC
-	-	TRBV6-5	TRBJ2-1	CASSYISSSYNEQFF	TGTGCCAGCAGTTACATTTCTAGCTCCTACAATGAGCAGTTCTTC
-	-	TRBV28	TRBJ2-3	CASRPGGADTQYF	TGTGCCAGCAGGCCTGGAGGGGCAGATACGCAGTATTTT
-	-	TRBV6-5	TRBJ1-2	CASSLVLNYGYTF	TGTGCCAGCAGTCTCGTATTAAACTATGGCTACACCTTC
-	-	TRBV4-1	TRBJ1-5	CASSPLAGNQPQHF	TGCGCCAGCAGCCCCTTGGCGGGGAATCAGCCCCAGCATTTT
-	TRBD1	TRBV7-9	TRBJ1-1	CASSLGTGGSTEAFF	TGTGCCAGCAGCTTGGGGACAGGGGGGTCAACTGAAGCTTTCTTT
-	-	TRBV6-1	TRBJ1-2	CASSGDFPGYTF	TGTGCCAGCAGTGGAGATTTCCCTGGCTACACCTTC
-	-	TRBV30	TRBJ1-5	CAWGLRGRGNQPQHF	TGTGCCTGGGGCCTGCGGGGGCGAGGTAATCAGCCCCAGCATTTT
-	TRBD2	TRBV19	TRBJ2-5	CASSAGLAGEETQYF	TGTGCCAGTAGTGCCGGACTAGCGGGGGAAGAGACCCAGTACTTC
-	-	TRBV13	TRBJ2-4	CASSLGQGLAKNIQYF	TGTGCCAGCAGTCTAGGGCAAGGACTAGCCAAAAACATTCAGTACTTC